This T cell receptor (beta chain) was sequenced for a study of blood T cell repertoires in COVID-19. Germline CDR1 reads MNHEY; CDR2 reads SVGAGI. The CDR3 length is 13 residues. The J segment lost 4 bases and the V segment lost 7 bases, leaving 7 bases of the junction unmatched. TCRdb's table, derived via immunoSEQ multiplex PCR, lists solely in-frame clones and lacks some. The sample carries 250,000 to 300,000 clones, about four fifths recorded once. The sequenced material came from PBMCs or T cells enriched from blood (not recorded which). The TCR was taken from a man in his forties who had been exposed to COVID-19. V usage is TRBV6-5 and J usage is TRBJ2-7; 7 bases are shared with TRBD2. In nucleotides, the CDR3 is TGTGCCAGCATCGGCGGGAGTCAGTACGAGCAGTACTTC. Its translation: CASIGGSQYEQYF.